This T cell receptor beta chain was observed in a study of blood T cells in healthy people across ages. A second PCR of 7 to 11 cycles used a sample-barcoded 5' primer and a J-beta primer mix. TCRdb used MiXCR to reprocess the 5' RACE reads, holding one entry per CDR3 protein. The sample lists about 680,000 distinct CDR3 sequences, over 45% seen once, with 30% to 35% in the top ten. The TCR comes from a woman aged 60-75 years in good health. The sequencing input was blood.

The CDR3 spells CASSSTGGNQPQHF. CDR3 nucleotides: TGTGCCAGCAGCTCCACAGGGGGCAATCAGCCCCAGCATTTT. This chain links TRBV7-2 with TRBJ1-5, with 7 bases matching TRBD1. CDR1 and CDR2 (germline): SGHTA, FQGNSA. The CDR3 length is 14 residues. V shed 4 bases and J 2 bases; nucleotides not matched to a gene: 2.